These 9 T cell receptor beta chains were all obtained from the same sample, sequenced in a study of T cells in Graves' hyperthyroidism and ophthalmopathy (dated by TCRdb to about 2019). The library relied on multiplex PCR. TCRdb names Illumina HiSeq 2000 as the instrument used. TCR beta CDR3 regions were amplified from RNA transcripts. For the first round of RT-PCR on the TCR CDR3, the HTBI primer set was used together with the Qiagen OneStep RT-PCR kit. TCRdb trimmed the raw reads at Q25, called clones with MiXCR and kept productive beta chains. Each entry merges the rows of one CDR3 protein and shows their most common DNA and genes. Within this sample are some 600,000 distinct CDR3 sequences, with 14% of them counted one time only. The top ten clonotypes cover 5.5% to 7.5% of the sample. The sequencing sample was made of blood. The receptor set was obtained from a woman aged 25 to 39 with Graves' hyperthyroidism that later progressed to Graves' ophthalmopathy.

CDR3 sequence: CSVEDREELTTGEDNSPLHF. The DNA for the CDR3 is TGCAGCGTTGAAGACCGAGAAGAGCTAACCACCGGCGAAGATAATTCACCCCTCCACTTT. V gene TRBV29-1 combines with J gene TRBJ1-6, with no clear D. Germline V gene lookup returns CDR1 SQVTM and CDR2 ANQGSEA. Trimming removed 0 bases from V and 5 bases from J, with 26 bases in between. The CDR3 extends over 20 amino acids.

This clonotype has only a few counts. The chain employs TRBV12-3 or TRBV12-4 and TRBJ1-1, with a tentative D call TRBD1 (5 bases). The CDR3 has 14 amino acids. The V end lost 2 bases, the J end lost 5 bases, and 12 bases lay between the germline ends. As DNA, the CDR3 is TGTGCCAGCAGTTTAATTTTGGGGGGTACTGAAGCTTTCTTT. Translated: CASSLILGGTEAFF.

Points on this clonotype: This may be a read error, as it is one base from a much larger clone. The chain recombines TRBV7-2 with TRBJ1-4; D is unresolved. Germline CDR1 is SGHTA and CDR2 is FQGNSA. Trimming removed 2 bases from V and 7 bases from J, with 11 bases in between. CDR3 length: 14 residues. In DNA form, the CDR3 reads TGTGCCAGCAGCTTATTCCCTAGTAGTGAAAAACTGTTTTTT. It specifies CASSLFPSSEKLFF.

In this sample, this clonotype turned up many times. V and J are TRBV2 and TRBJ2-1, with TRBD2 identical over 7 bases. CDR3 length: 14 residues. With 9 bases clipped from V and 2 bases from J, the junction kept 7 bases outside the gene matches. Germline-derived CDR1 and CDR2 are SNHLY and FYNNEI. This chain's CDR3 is CASNQRGPYNEQFF. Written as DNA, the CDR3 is TGTGCCAGTAATCAGCGGGGACCCTACAATGAGCAGTTCTTC.

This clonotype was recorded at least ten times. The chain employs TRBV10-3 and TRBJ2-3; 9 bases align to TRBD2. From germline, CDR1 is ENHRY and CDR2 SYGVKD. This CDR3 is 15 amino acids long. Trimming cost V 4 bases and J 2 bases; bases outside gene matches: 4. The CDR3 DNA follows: TGTGCCATCAGTGCAGCGGGAGGCTTCACAGATACGCAGTATTTT. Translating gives CAISAAGGFTDTQYF.

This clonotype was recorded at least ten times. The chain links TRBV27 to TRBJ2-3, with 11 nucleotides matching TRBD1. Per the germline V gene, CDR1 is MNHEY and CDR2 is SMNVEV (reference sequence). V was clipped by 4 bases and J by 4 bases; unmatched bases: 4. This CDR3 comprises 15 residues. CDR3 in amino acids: CASSSTGQGADTQYF. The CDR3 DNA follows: TGTGCCAGCAGTTCGACGGGACAGGGGGCAGATACGCAGTATTTT.

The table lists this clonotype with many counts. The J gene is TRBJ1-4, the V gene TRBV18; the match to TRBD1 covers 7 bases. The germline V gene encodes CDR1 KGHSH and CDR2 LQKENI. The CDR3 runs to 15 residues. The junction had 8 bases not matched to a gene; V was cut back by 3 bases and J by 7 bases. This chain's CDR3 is CASSPPGTVGEKLFF. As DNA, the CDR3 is TGTGCCAGCTCACCCCCCGGGACAGTGGGTGAAAAACTGTTTTTT.

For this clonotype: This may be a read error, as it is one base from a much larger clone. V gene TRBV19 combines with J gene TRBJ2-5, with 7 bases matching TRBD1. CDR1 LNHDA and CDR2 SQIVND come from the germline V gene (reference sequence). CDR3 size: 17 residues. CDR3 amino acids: CASSIGPDREVQETQHF. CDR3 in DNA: TGTGCCAGTAGTATTGGACCCGACAGGGAAGTCCAAGAGACCCAGCACTTC.

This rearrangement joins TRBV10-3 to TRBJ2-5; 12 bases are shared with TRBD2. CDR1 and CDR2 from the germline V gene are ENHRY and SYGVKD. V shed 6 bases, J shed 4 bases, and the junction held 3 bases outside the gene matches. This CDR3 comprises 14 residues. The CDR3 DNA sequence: TGTGCCATCAGAGGGGGACTAGCGGGAGAGACCCAGTACTTC. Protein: CAIRGGLAGETQYF.